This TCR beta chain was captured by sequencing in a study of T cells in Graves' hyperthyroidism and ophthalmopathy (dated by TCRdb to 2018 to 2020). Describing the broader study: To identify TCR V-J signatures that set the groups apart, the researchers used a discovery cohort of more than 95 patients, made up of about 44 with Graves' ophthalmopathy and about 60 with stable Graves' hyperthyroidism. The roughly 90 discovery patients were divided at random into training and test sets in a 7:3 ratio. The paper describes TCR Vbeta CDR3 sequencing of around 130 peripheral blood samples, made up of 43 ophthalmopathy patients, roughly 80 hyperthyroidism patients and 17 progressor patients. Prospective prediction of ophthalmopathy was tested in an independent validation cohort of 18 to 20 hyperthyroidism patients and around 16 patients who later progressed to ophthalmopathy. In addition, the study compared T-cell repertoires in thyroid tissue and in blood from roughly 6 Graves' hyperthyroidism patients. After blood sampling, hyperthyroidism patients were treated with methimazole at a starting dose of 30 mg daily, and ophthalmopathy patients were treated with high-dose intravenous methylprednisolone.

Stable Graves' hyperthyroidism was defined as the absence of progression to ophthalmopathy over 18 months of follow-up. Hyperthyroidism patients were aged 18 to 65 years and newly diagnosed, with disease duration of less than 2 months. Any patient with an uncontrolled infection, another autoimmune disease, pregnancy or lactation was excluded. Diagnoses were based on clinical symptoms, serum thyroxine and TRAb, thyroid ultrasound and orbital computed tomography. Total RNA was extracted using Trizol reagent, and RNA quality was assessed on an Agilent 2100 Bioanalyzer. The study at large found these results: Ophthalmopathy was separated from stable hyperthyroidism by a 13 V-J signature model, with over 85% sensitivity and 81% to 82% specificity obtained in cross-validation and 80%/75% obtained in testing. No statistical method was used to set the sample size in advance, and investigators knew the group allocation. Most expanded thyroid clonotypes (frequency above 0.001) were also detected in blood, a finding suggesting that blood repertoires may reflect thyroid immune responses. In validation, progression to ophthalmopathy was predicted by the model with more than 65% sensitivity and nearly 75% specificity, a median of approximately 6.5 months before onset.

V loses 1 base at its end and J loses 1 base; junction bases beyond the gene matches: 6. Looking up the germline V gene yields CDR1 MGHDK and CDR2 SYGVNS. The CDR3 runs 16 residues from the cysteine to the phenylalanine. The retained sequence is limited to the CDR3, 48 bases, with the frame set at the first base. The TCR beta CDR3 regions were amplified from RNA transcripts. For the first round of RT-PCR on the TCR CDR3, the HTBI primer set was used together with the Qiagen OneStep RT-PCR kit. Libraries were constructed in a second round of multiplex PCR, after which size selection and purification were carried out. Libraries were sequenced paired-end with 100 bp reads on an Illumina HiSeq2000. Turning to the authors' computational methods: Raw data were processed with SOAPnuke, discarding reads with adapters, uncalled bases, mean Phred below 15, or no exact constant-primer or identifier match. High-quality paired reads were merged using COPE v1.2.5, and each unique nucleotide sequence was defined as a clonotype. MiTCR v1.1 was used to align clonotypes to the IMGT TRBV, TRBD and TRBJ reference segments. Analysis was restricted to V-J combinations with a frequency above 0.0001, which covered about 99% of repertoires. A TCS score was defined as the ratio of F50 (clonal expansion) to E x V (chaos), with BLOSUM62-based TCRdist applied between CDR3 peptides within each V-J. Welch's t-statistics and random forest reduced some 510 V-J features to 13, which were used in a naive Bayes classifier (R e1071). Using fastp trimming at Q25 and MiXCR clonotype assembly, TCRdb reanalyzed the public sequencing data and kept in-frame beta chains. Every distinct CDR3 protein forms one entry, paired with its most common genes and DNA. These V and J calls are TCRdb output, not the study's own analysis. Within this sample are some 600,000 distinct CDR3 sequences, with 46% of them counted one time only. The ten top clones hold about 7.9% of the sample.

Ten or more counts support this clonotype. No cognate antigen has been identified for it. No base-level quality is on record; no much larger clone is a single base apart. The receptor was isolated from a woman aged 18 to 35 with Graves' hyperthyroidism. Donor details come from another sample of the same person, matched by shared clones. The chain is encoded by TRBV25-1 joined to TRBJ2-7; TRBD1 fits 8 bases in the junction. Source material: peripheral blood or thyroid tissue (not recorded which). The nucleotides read TGTGCCAGCAGTGAATCTGTGGGACAGGCGTCCTACGAGCAGTACTTC. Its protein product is CASSESVGQASYEQYF.